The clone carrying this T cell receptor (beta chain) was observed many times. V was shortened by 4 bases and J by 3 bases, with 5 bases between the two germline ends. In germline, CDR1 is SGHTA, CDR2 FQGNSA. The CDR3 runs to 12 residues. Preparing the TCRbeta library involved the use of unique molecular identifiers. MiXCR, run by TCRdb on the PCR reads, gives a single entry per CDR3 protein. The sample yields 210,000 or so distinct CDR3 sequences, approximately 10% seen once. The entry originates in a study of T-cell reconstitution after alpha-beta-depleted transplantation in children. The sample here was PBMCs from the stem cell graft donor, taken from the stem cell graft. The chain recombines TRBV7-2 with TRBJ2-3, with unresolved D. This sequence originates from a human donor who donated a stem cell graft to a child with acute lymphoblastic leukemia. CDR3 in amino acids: CASSSGTDTQYF. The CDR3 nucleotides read TGTGCCAGCAGCTCAGGAACAGATACGCAGTATTTT.